This T cell receptor beta chain was identified during a study of blood T cell repertoires in COVID-19. The method was immunoSEQ multiplex PCR; TCRdb's version includes in-frame clones alone and lacks a portion of them. The sample has under 200,000 clones, roughly 81% seen once. This CDR3 region has 14 residues. V was cut by 7 bases and J by 4 bases, with 14 bases left in between. Germline V gives CDR1 SGHRS, CDR2 YFSETQ. The sample taken for sequencing was peripheral blood. The receptor's source is a man in his forties with acute or convalescent COVID-19. This chain joins TRBV5-1 and TRBJ2-2; tentative D call: TRBD1 (6 bases). CDR3 nucleotide sequence: TGCGCCAGCGTGAGGACAGAATTCACCGGGGAGCTGTTTTTT. As protein: CASVRTEFTGELFF.